The 13 T cell receptor beta chains listed next were all sequenced from one sample in a study of T cell responses to AZD1222 COVID-19 vaccine. Repertoires were generated with immunoSEQ multiplex PCR, while TCRdb's copy carries only in-frame clones and drops some. The sample shows 150,000 to 200,000 clones, around 90% of them seen only once. The sequences come from peripheral blood, collected 28 days after the second AZD1222 dose. These receptors were obtained from an adult who received the AZD1222 COVID-19 vaccine.

This clone has only a few counts. The rearrangement links TRBV10-3 to TRBJ2-2, with a tentative D call TRBD1 (6 bases). The germline gives CDR1 ENHRY, CDR2 SYGVKD. The CDR3 loop spans 17 amino acids. The V gene lost 5 bases and the J gene lost 4 bases, with 20 bases spanning the gap. DNA for the CDR3: TGTGCCATCAGTAGGGGCCAACAGGGCAGGGGCACCGGGGAGCTGTTTTTT. The encoded protein is CAISRGQQGRGTGELFF.

This chain joins TRBV7-2 and TRBJ2-7; 11 bases agree with TRBD1. The CDR3 sequence is 14 residues long. Germline assignment: CDR1 SGHTA and CDR2 FQGNSA. J lost 4 bases, V lost 6 bases, and 5 bases had no gene match. For the CDR3, the DNA is TGTGCCAGCAGAGCCGGGACAGGGGGTTACGAGCAGTACTTC. Its protein is CASRAGTGGYEQYF. Using reference TRBV7-2 and TRBJ2-7 for the parts outside the CDR3, the full variable domain is GAGVSQSPSNKVTEKGKDVELRCDPISGHTALYWYRQSLGQGLEFLIYFQGNSAPDKSGLPSDRFSAERTGGSVSTLTIQRTQQEDSAVYLCASRAGTGGYEQYFGPGTRLTVT.

The table lists this clone with a count of one. V and J are TRBV19 and TRBJ2-7; possible D gene TRBD2, 6 bases. In germline, CDR1 is LNHDA, CDR2 SQIVND (reference sequence). V was cut by 8 bases and J by 2 bases, with 13 bases left in between. The length of the CDR3 is 13 residues. As DNA, the CDR3 is TGTGCCAGTTCTGAGCGGGTGACCTACGAGCAGTACTTC. This translates into CASSERVTYEQYF.

The chain links TRBV19 to TRBJ1-4; tentative D call: TRBD1 (5 bases). V was shortened by 3 bases and J by 0 bases, with 8 bases between the two germline ends. Looked up from germline, CDR1 is LNHDA and CDR2 is SQIVND (reference sequence). The CDR3 spans 15 residues. CDR3 protein: CASSITGPTNEKLFF. The CDR3 region has the DNA TGTGCCAGTAGTATTACAGGCCCAACTAATGAAAAACTGTTTTTT.

This chain joins TRBV4-2 and TRBJ2-5, with TRBD1 matching over 7 bases. With 4 bases clipped from V and 5 bases from J, the junction kept 10 bases outside the gene matches. This CDR3 has 15 residues. CDR1 and CDR2 (germline): LGHNA, YNFKEQ. In DNA, the CDR3 is TGTGCCAGCAGCCTCCGACAGGGAGATAGGGAGACCCAGTACTTC. Encoded protein: CASSLRQGDRETQYF.

This chain connects TRBV14 to TRBJ1-6; D not certain. Germline V lookup: CDR1 SGHDN, CDR2 FVKESK. CDR3 length equals 14 residues. The V and J ends lost 4 bases and 6 bases respectively, with 10 bases between them. CDR3 bases: TGTGCCAGCAGCCTACGGCCCGTTAATTCACCCCTCCACTTT. It codes for CASSLRPVNSPLHF.

This chain joins TRBV7-2 and TRBJ2-7; D is unresolved. V was pared by 0 bases and J by 4 bases, with 7 bases between. Looked up from germline, CDR1 is SGHTA and CDR2 is FQGNSA. This CDR3 spans 13 amino acids. CDR3 coding DNA: TGTGCCAGCAGCTTAGCGATAGGGTACGAGCAGTACTTC. Translated: CASSLAIGYEQYF.

The CDR3: CASSDPGTGGRNEQFF. The CDR3 DNA is TGCGCCAGCAGCGACCCCGGGACAGGGGGCCGGAATGAGCAGTTCTTC. J is TRBJ2-1 and V is TRBV5-1, with 12 nucleotides matching TRBD1. This CDR3 contains 16 residues. V shed 4 bases and J 7 bases; nucleotides not matched to a gene: 9. Looked up from germline, CDR1 is SGHRS and CDR2 is YFSETQ.

V is TRBV3-1 (or the pseudogene TRBV3-2) and J is TRBJ1-2, with TRBD1 matching 11 bases. With 1 base clipped from V and 8 bases from J, the junction kept 6 bases outside the gene matches. The CDR3 is 15 residues long. From germline, CDR1 is LGHDT and CDR2 YNNKEL (reference sequence). Written as DNA, the CDR3 is TGTGCCAGCAGCCAAGTGAGGGACAGGGGGAACGGCTACACCTTC. Encoded protein: CASSQVRDRGNGYTF.

The V gene is TRBV10-2, the J gene TRBJ2-2, with 10 bases lining up with TRBD1. J gave up 3 bases and V 7 bases, and 5 bases lay outside the gene matches. The germline V gene encodes CDR1 WSHSY and CDR2 SAAADI. The CDR3 runs to 15 residues. The DNA for the CDR3 is TGCGCCAGCACCAGACAGGGGGCCGACACCGGGGAGCTGTTTTTT. Amino acid sequence: CASTRQGADTGELFF.

This clone was recorded only once. This rearrangement joins TRBV28 to TRBJ1-2, with 10 bases that match TRBD1. V was pared by 3 bases and J by 8 bases, with 12 bases of the junction left unmatched. Germline CDR1 and CDR2: MDHEN and SYDVKM. This CDR3 region has 16 residues. The CDR3 is CASSFSSGTGVQGYTF. As DNA, the CDR3 is TGTGCCAGCAGTTTTTCGTCCGGGACAGGGGTGCAAGGCTACACCTTC.

This clone occurred once. This chain uses TRBV4-3 with TRBJ2-5; 14 nucleotides line up with TRBD2. After removal of 4 bases from V and 4 bases from J, the junction contained 5 bases not matched to a gene. The germline V gene encodes CDR1 LGHNA and CDR2 YSLEER. CDR3 length: 16 amino acids. CDR3 DNA: TGCGCCAGCAGCCCCGGACTAGCGGGAGGAACAGAGACCCAGTACTTC. Protein sequence: CASSPGLAGGTETQYF.

The chain employs TRBV30 and TRBJ1-2, with D possibly being TRBD1 (6 bases). V lost 3 bases and J lost 12, with 17 bases in between. Germline V CDR1 and CDR2: GTSNPN, SVGIG (reference sequence). The CDR3 is made up of 12 amino acids. CDR3 amino acids: CAWSSTSGEDTF. DNA for the CDR3: TGTGCCTGGAGCTCAACGTCAGGGGAGGACACCTTC.